This TCR beta chain was captured by sequencing in a study of blood T cell repertoires in COVID-19. Whole-study context: Specimens from acute and convalescent COVID-19 originated in the United States, Italy and Spain.

Participants' own reports of clinical history determined their cohort assignment. The table came from immunoSEQ multiplex PCR; TCRdb's copy has only in-frame clones and leaves some out. The sample carries some 400,000 clones, more than 80% recorded once. Germline V gene sequence: CDR1 GTSNPN, CDR2 SVGIG (reference sequence). The CDR3 covers 15 residues. V shed 0 bases and J 4 bases; nucleotides not matched to a gene: 6. The source material was PBMCs or T cells enriched from blood (not recorded which). This clonotype was obtained from a man aged 30 to 39 who had recovered from COVID-19. The J gene is TRBJ2-3, the V gene TRBV30; 8 bases line up with TRBD2. The CDR3 DNA reads as TGTGCCTGGAGTGTACGGGGGGGAGGGCCAGATACGCAGTATTTT. Its protein is CAWSVRGGGPDTQYF.